A single sample gave rise to the 3 T cell receptor beta chains below, sequenced in a study of CD8 T cells in Susac syndrome. An input of roughly 0.45 to 1 ug of RNA was subjected to reverse transcription using random hexamers. TCRdb independently ran MiXCR on the immunoSEQ multiplex PCR reads; one entry per CDR3 protein. Of about 290,000 distinct CDR3 sequences in the sample, around 89% were seen once. Sequenced material: CD8+ T cells from PBMCs. These TCRs come from a human donor with multiple sclerosis.

V and J are TRBV19 and TRBJ1-1, with D uncertain. The germline V gene encodes CDR1 LNHDA and CDR2 SQIVND (reference sequence). The CDR3 runs to 14 residues. V was pared by 1 base and J by 7 bases, with 13 bases between. The CDR3 region has the DNA TGTGCCAGTAGTATAGGATTAACACGGAATGAAGCTTTCTTT. Encoded protein: CASSIGLTRNEAFF.

This chain uses TRBV2 with TRBJ2-3; D call uncertain. The CDR3 sequence is 17 residues long. V gave up 3 bases and J gave up 0 bases, with 16 bases separating them. Germline CDR1 SNHLY, CDR2 FYNNEI. The CDR3: CASSDRFFGASTDTQYF. In DNA form, the CDR3 reads TGTGCCAGCAGTGACAGGTTCTTCGGTGCTAGCACAGATACGCAGTATTTT.

CDR3 DNA: TGTGCCAGCAGCGTCCGGGACAGGGTCACCGGGGAGCTGTTTTTT. It specifies CASSVRDRVTGELFF. V is TRBV9 and J is TRBJ2-2; TRBD1 agrees at 9 bases. This CDR3 has 15 amino acids. Germline loops: CDR1 SGDLS, CDR2 YYNGEE. The junction had 3 bases not matched to a gene; V was cut back by 2 bases and J by 4 bases.